This T cell receptor beta chain came from a study of a mutant IDH1 vaccine in newly diagnosed glioma. Turning to the study itself: The initiation of vaccination occurred 4-6 weeks after radiotherapy alone, or with temozolomide cycles. At week 47 came visit V13, while visit V12 had come at week 35. Treated patients were roughly 62% male, around 38% female, mean age about 41 years.

With regard to this clone: The antigen is unknown.

Stated time point: week 35, safety follow-up. Vaccine doses each comprised 300 ug of mutant IDH1 20-mer peptide, with topical imiquimod. Astrocytomas that were new, WHO grade 3 or 4, IDH1-mutant and ATRX-lost were present in the donors. Method: immunoSEQ multiplex PCR; TCRdb's copy keeps in-frame clones and lacks some. The data hold approximately 41,000 clones, with more than 80% observed a single time. The germline V gene has CDR1 GTSNPN and CDR2 SVGIG (reference sequence). Trimming stripped 7 bases from V and 1 base from J, with 7 bases between. The CDR3 has 11 residues. This chain uses TRBV30 with TRBJ1-2; D is perhaps TRBD1 (5 bases). Source: PBMCs, taken from a glioma patient whose treatment included an IDH1 peptide vaccine. The origin of this receptor is a man in his forties with glioma. As DNA, the CDR3 is TGTGCCTCTGGGGGTAACTATGGCTACACCTTC. Residues: CASGGNYGYTF.